This T cell receptor (beta chain) was identified during a study of T cell responses to AZD1222 COVID-19 vaccine (dated by TCRdb to 2020 to 2022). Some background on the complete study: A total of 233 trial participants underwent TCR sequencing, of whom about 200 received two doses of AZD1222 and approximately 25 received two doses of the MenACWY control vaccine. Enrollment into the trials was organized by age into subgroups of 18-55, 56-69 and 70-plus years, and those subgroups contained roughly 150, 30 and 60 TCR-sequenced participants, respectively.

The time point label for this specimen denotes: about 28 days (+/-7) after the second vaccine dose. AZD1222 recipients given second doses at about 4 weeks or at about 12 weeks were pooled, since spike-specific TCR depth and breadth were not found to differ between the two schedules. Vaccinee samples came from UK trials COV001 and COV002, including a single-blind randomized controlled phase 2/3 trial of AZD1222 (ChAdOx1 nCoV-19) in healthy adults. For TCRbeta chain sequencing, PBMC samples were collected from trial participants at day 0 and at day 28 after the second dose. The CDR3 has 11 amino acids, counting the end cysteine and phenylalanine. This entry keeps only the CDR3 DNA: 33 bases, framed from base 1. The junction shows trimming of 3 bases on V and 6 bases on J, plus 6 bases between the germline ends. Via the germline V gene, CDR1 is SGDLS and CDR2 YYNGEE. Comments on this clone: What antigen it recognizes has not been identified. Per-nucleotide qualities are absent, and no much larger clonotype sits a single base away.

The CDR3 regions of human TCRbeta chains were analyzed by immunosequencing. The original methods were these. TCRs in the repertoires were compared against a reference library of SARS-CoV-2-specific TCRs that had been generated with the MIRA antigen-specificity platform. Breadth was defined as the fraction of unique TCRs that were SARS-CoV-2-associated, and depth was defined as the fraction of total T cells that were SARS-CoV-2-associated. Using the MIRA data, each spike-specific TCR was mapped to the spike region that the TCR reacts to and placed in a CD4 or CD8 class. Log10-transformed breadth and depth values were compared by one-way ANOVA with Sidak's multiple comparisons tests. TCRdb provides this immuneACCESS table in a form limited to in-frame rearrangements. Some clones are lacking; in checked studies, under half of them reflect an unresolved V gene, and why the rest are absent is not known. D and trimming come from the DNA, and the V and J calls and clone size come from that table. In this sample the table shows 100,000 to 150,000 clones, roughly 92% of which occur a single time. The ten largest clones represent 0.85% to 1.3% of the sample.

Broad study findings and their caveats: A significant rise in spike-specific TCR breadth and depth was observed after two AZD1222 doses relative to day 0 and relative to MenACWY recipients. Conclusions about previously exposed vaccinees are limited because only 6 or 7 AZD1222 recipients were SARS-CoV-2 seropositive at baseline. The 56-69-year group was small, and its depth increase did not reach significance, likely because of low power. Most participants were white British and females outnumbered males, and the authors suggested that clonal diversity may have been underestimated. The vaccine-associated CD4 TCRs covered the entire spike protein, and the dominant responses fell in regions 160-218 and 743-854. Reportedly, almost half of the unique spike-specific TCRs recognized epitopes lying outside the regions that are mutated in the B.1.351 and B.1.1.7 variants. No day 14 peak-response samples were available, so repertoires were characterized only after the peak T cell response.

The sequence was collected from an adult who received the AZD1222 COVID-19 vaccine. The source material was peripheral blood, sampled 28 days after the second AZD1222 dose. Recombination joined TRBV9 with TRBJ2-5, with the D gene not confidently named. In nucleotides, the sequence is TGTGCCAGCAGCGACGATCAGACCCAGTACTTC. Its coded protein is CASSDDQTQYF.